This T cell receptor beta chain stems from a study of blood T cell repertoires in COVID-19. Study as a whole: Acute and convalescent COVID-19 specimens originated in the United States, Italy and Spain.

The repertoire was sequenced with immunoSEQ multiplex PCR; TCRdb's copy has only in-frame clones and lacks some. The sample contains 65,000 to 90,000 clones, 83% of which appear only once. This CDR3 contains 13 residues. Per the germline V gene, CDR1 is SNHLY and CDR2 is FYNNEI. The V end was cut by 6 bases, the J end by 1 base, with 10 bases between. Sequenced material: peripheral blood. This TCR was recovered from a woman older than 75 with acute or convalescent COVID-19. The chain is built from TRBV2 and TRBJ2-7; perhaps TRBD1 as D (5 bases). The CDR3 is CASSRDLSYEQYF. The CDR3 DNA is TGTGCCAGCAGCAGGGATCTGTCCTACGAGCAGTACTTC.